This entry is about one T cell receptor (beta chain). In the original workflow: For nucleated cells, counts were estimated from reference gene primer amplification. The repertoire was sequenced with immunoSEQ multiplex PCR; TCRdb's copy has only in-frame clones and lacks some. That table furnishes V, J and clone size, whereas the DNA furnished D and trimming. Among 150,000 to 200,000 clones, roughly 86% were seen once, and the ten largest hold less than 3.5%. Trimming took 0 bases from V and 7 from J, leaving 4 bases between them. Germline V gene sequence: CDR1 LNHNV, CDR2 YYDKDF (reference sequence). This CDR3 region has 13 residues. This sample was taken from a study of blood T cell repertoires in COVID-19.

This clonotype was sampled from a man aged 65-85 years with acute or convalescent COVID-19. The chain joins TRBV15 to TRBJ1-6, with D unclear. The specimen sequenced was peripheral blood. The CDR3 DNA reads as TGTGCCACCAGCAGAGATCCGAATTCACCCCTCCACTTT. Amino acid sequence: CATSRDPNSPLHF.